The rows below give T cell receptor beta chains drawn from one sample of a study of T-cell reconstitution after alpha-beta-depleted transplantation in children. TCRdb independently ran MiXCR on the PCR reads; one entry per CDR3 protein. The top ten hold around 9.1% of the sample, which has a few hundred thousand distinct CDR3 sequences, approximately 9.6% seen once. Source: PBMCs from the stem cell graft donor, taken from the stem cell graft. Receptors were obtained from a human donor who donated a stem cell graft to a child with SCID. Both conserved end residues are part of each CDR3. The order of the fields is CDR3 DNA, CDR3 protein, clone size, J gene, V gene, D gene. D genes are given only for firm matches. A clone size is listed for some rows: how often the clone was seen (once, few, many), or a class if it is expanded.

TGCAGTGCTAGAGAAATTGTAGCAGGGGGGCCTCGCGCGTACGAGCAGTACTTC	CSAREIVAGGPRAYEQYF	-	TRBJ2-7	TRBV20-1	-
TGTGCCAGCAGCTTGACACAGGCCATTAGCAATCAGCCCCAGCATTTT	CASSLTQAISNQPQHF	many	TRBJ1-5	TRBV5-6	-
TGTGCCAGCAGCTTAGTGGCGGGGCTAGCCAAAAACATTCAGTACTTC	CASSLVAGLAKNIQYF	-	TRBJ2-4	TRBV7-9	-
TGCGCCAGCAGCGACGGAAGGGATACGCAGTATTTT	CASSDGRDTQYF	few	TRBJ2-3	TRBV5-1	-
-	CASSFGAGTGVTEQFF	once	TRBJ2-1	TRBV27	-
TGTGCCAGCAGCTGGGGGAGTGAACTCGAGCAGTACTTC	CASSWGSELEQYF	-	TRBJ2-7	TRBV27	-
TGTGCCAGCAGACCCGAACTACCGAACACTGAAGCTTTCTTT	CASRPELPNTEAFF	many	TRBJ1-1	TRBV6-5	-
TGCGCCAGCAGCCAAGGAGGGGGAACGGAAGAGACCCAGTACTTC	CASSQGGGTEETQYF	few	TRBJ2-5	TRBV4-1	-
TGTGCCAGCAGCCCGGACGGCATCTATGGCTACACCTTC	CASSPDGIYGYTF	-	TRBJ1-2	TRBV7-9	-
TGTGCCAGCAGCCCAAAAACAGGTGACAACCCATCCGGGGCCAACGTCCTGACTTTC	CASSPKTGDNPSGANVLTF	few	TRBJ2-6	TRBV11-1	-
TGTGCCATCGGGAGGGATCCCTACGAGCAGTACTTC	CAIGRDPYEQYF	-	TRBJ2-7	TRBV10-3	TRBD2
TGCAGCGTCGGACTAGCGGGGGGTGGCCAAGAGACCCAGTACTTC	CSVGLAGGGQETQYF	few	TRBJ2-5	TRBV29-1	TRBD2
TGTGCCAGCAGCTTATCTGCGGTCTACAATGAGCAGTTCTTC	CASSLSAVYNEQFF	-	TRBJ2-1	TRBV13	-
TGTGCCAGCAGCTTAGTAGTCAACAGAGATGGCTACACCTTC	CASSLVVNRDGYTF	-	TRBJ1-2	TRBV11-2	-
TGTGCCAGCAGCCCTACAGGGCAGACCTACAATGAGCAGTTCTTC	CASSPTGQTYNEQFF	few	TRBJ2-1	TRBV5-6	-
TGTGCCAGCAGATGGACAGGGTACACTGAAGCTTTCTTT	CASRWTGYTEAFF	-	TRBJ1-1	TRBV12-3/TRBV12-4	TRBD1
TGTGCCAGCAGTTACTCGGGCACCCCCTACGAGCAGTACTTC	CASSYSGTPYEQYF	-	TRBJ2-7	TRBV6-5	-
TGTGCCAGCAGTGCCCCGACTAGCGGGGTCGATACGCAGTATTTT	CASSAPTSGVDTQYF	-	TRBJ2-3	TRBV27	TRBD2
TGCAGTGGGAGGTACGGGGAAGAGACCCAGTACTTC	CSGRYGEETQYF	few	TRBJ2-5	TRBV20-1	-
TGTGCCGGCAGCTTAGTTCCCCGTCAGGAGACCCAGTACTTC	CAGSLVPRQETQYF	-	TRBJ2-5	TRBV7-2	-